A single sample is the source of the 26 T cell receptor beta chains below, sequenced in a study of molecular identifiers for immune sequencing clone quantification. TCRdb re-analysed the PCR reads in MiXCR, keeping a single row per CDR3 protein. The sample yields about 100,000 distinct CDR3 sequences, roughly a third seen once. The sample consisted of naive CD8+ T cells from blood, with Jurkat cell RNA spiked in. Subset indicated: FACS-sorted CD8+CD4-CCR7+CD45RA+ naive T cells. Source of these receptors: a human donor in good health. Some libraries in this study had Jurkat cell RNA spiked in.

This clonotype was seen only a few times. The V and J genes are TRBV11-2 and TRBJ2-1, with unresolved D. This CDR3 contains 13 residues. The V and J ends lost 4 bases and 0 bases respectively, with 4 bases between them. Germline V CDR1 and CDR2: SGHAT, FQNNGV. Here the CDR3 DNA reads TGTGCCAGCAGCTCCGTCTCCTACAATGAGCAGTTCTTC. Translation gives CASSSVSYNEQFF.

This CDR3 is CASSFAAATNEKLFF. DNA for the CDR3: TGTGCCAGCAGCTTCGCTGCGGCAACTAATGAAAAACTGTTTTTT. This sequence joins TRBV11-2 and TRBJ1-4; D unresolved. The germline V and J ends were trimmed by 3 bases and 0 bases, with 8 bases remaining between them. The CDR3 extends over 15 amino acids. Germline assignment: CDR1 SGHAT and CDR2 FQNNGV. The full variable domain, its missing parts supplied by reference TRBV11-2 and TRBJ1-4, is EAGVAQSPRYKIIEKRQSVAFWCNPISGHATLYWYQQILGQGPKLLIQFQNNGVVDDSQLPKDRFSAERLKGVDSTLKIQPAKLEDSAVYLCASSFAAATNEKLFFGSGTQLSVL.

About this clonotype itself: A much larger clone lies one base from this, so it may be a read error. The CDR3 ends on some other residue instead of the conserved phenylalanine or tryptophan, so this is likely a read error. The CDR3 coding sequence is TGTGCCAGCAGCCCTGGCCCAGCGCCCAGAGCTGGGGCCCAGTACCTC. This sequence encodes CASSPGPAPRAGAQYL. The V and J genes are TRBV12-3 or TRBV12-4 and TRBJ2-5, with D unresolved. The CDR3 has 16 amino acids. V shed 6 bases and J shed 9 bases, with 26 bases lying between them.

This clonotype appeared many times. V usage is TRBV6-6 and J usage is TRBJ2-5; D unclear. CDR3 length: 10 amino acids. Germline values: CDR1 MNHNY, CDR2 SVGAGI (reference sequence). With 8 bases removed from V and 2 bases from J, the gap between germline ends came to 3 bases. The CDR3 spells CASPQETQYF. The CDR3 DNA reads as TGTGCCAGCCCACAAGAGACCCAGTACTTC.

As concerns this clonotype: A much larger clone differs by one base, so this may be a read error. The chain joins TRBV11-2 to TRBJ2-1, with D perhaps matching TRBD1 (6 bases). Trimming took 8 bases from V and 4 from J, leaving 21 bases between them. The CDR3 sequence is 16 residues long. The germline V gene encodes CDR1 SGHAT and CDR2 FQNNGV. CDR3 sequence reads: CASDLQGSAQYNEQFF. As DNA, the CDR3 is TGTGCCAGCGACCTCCAGGGGTCCGCACAATACAATGAGCAGTTCTTC.

This clonotype showed up just a few times. The chain employs TRBV20-1 and TRBJ2-4; D tentatively reads TRBD1 or TRBD2 (6 bases each). V was pared by 0 bases and J by 1 base, with 16 bases between. The germline V gene has CDR1 DFQATT and CDR2 SNEGSKA (reference sequence). The CDR3 has 17 amino acids. CDR3 in DNA: TGCAGTGCTAGAGATTTAGGGGGGTTAGGTGCCAAAAACATTCAGTACTTC. It encodes CSARDLGGLGAKNIQYF.

This clonotype has a handful of counts. The chain is built from TRBV2 and TRBJ1-5, with a possible D match to TRBD1 (6 bases). The ends were cut back, 8 bases at V and 3 bases at J, with 17 bases in the middle. Germline CDR1 and CDR2: SNHLY and FYNNEI. The CDR3 length is 15 residues. Here the CDR3 reads CASCRGRFDNQPQHF. DNA of the CDR3: TGTGCCAGCTGTAGGGGGAGGTTCGACAATCAGCCCCAGCATTTT.

This clonotype was picked up many times. V usage is TRBV12-3 or TRBV12-4 and J usage is TRBJ2-3; no clear D. V dropped 1 base and J dropped 4 bases, with 3 bases sitting between them. CDR3 size: 12 residues. CDR3 nucleotides: TGTGCCAGCAGTTTAGAGGCAGATACGCAGTATTTT. Amino acids: CASSLEADTQYF.

The sample holds a few counts of this clonotype. V usage is TRBV7-8 and J usage is TRBJ2-7; 11 bases are shared with TRBD2. The ends lost 5 bases at V and 1 base at J; junction bases unmatched: 4. The length of the CDR3 is 15 residues. The germline gives CDR1 SGHVS, CDR2 FQNEAQ. Here the CDR3 DNA reads TGTGCCAGCAGCCCACTAGCGGGAGCGTCCTACGAGCAGTACTTC. This codes for CASSPLAGASYEQYF.

The rearrangement joins TRBV9 to TRBJ2-1, with a tentative D call TRBD2 (5 bases). Trimming cost V 0 bases and J 7 bases, with 17 bases left between them. Looked up from germline, CDR1 is SGDLS and CDR2 is YYNGEE. The CDR3 runs to 16 residues. CDR3 DNA sequence: TGTGCCAGCAGCGTAGAGGGAGCGCCGACGATAAATGAGCAGTTCTTC. Translating gives CASSVEGAPTINEQFF. Looking up the rest from reference TRBV9 and TRBJ2-1 gives the full variable domain: DSGVTQTPKHLITATGQRVTLRCSPRSGDLSVYWYQQSLDQGLQFLIQYYNGEERAKGNILERFSAQQFPDLHSELNLSSLELGDSALYFCASSVEGAPTINEQFFGPGTRLTVL.

With regard to this clonotype: A much larger clone differs by one base, so this may be a read error. The gene calls are TRBV2 and TRBJ2-7; D possibly corresponds to TRBD2 (6 bases). V lost 1 base to trimming and J lost 3 bases, with 10 bases between them. Germline CDR1 SNHLY, CDR2 FYNNEI. The CDR3 extends over 14 amino acids. Written as DNA, the CDR3 is TGTGCCAGCAGTGAAGTGACGGGAGACTACGAGCAGTACTTC. Translation: CASSEVTGDYEQYF.

The gene calls are TRBV28 and TRBJ1-5; D is possibly TRBD1 (5 bases). Per germline, CDR1 MDHEN and CDR2 SYDVKM. Trimming took off 8 bases at V and 0 bases at J, with 23 bases between the two ends. CDR3 length: 18 amino acids. CDR3 coding DNA: TGTGCCAGCCGTAGCGGGGGGGGGGTCGGCGGTAGCAATCAGCCCCAGCATTTT. It encodes CASRSGGGVGGSNQPQHF.

This clonotype was recorded at least ten times. The CDR3 reads CASSFEGADTQYF. The CDR3 bases are TGTGCCAGCAGCTTTGAGGGAGCAGATACGCAGTATTTT. The chain recombines TRBV7-9 with TRBJ2-3, with a tentative D call TRBD2 (5 bases). This CDR3 has 13 residues. Deletions cut 3 bases from V and 4 bases from J, with 8 bases between. Germline loops: CDR1 SEHNR, CDR2 FQNEAQ (reference sequence).

To note about this clonotype: A single base separates this from a much larger clone, so it may be a read error. The V call is TRBV11-2, the J call TRBJ2-7, with 9 bases that match TRBD1. This CDR3 spans 16 amino acids. Germline V gives CDR1 SGHAT, CDR2 FQNNGV. The junction had 12 bases not matched to a gene; V was cut back by 5 bases and J by 4 bases. The CDR3 nucleotides are TGTGCCAGCAGCATGGGACAGGGAGACTTGGGGTACGAGCAGTACTTC. Protein product: CASSMGQGDLGYEQYF.

There are a few counts of this clonotype. The chain carries TRBV9 and TRBJ1-4; TRBD1 agrees at 7 bases. This CDR3 comprises 17 residues. V trimming: 3 bases; J trimming: 0 bases; junction bases outside the gene matches: 8. Germline CDR1 is SGDLS and CDR2 is YYNGEE. The chain's CDR3 is CASSERQGRSTNEKLFF. In DNA, the CDR3 is TGTGCCAGCAGCGAACGACAGGGAAGGTCAACTAATGAAAAACTGTTTTTT.

This clonotype has ten or more counts. The chain recombines TRBV28 with TRBJ2-5, with a possible D match to TRBD2 (6 bases). CDR3 length equals 15 residues. Germline V CDR1 and CDR2: MDHEN, SYDVKM. Trimming pared 1 base from V and 3 bases from J, leaving 12 bases between. For the CDR3, the DNA is TGTGCCAGCAGTTTATCAAGGCGGGGCAAAGAGACCCAGTACTTC. The encoded protein is CASSLSRRGKETQYF.

The V and J genes are TRBV7-9 and TRBJ1-1; TRBD1 agrees at 10 bases. The germline CDR1 and CDR2 sequences are SEHNR and FQNEAQ (reference sequence). V shed 8 bases, J shed 3 bases, and the junction held 6 bases outside the gene matches. This CDR3 is 14 amino acids long. The chain's CDR3 is CASEGQGDYTEAFF. The CDR3 DNA reads as TGTGCCAGCGAAGGACAGGGGGATTACACTGAAGCTTTCTTT.

This clonotype occurred a few times. V is TRBV29-1 and J is TRBJ2-7; D not certain. V was clipped by 4 bases and J by 2 bases, with 9 bases between them. Germline V CDR1 and CDR2: SQVTM, ANQGSEA. There are 12 residues in the CDR3. CDR3 nucleotides: TGCAGCGTTGGCCCCGAGACCTACGAGCAGTACTTC. It is translated as CSVGPETYEQYF.

The chain joins TRBV7-6 to TRBJ2-7; D possibly corresponds to TRBD2 (5 bases). Trimming shortened V by 0 bases and J by 0 bases, and 9 bases separated the two germline ends. CDR1 is SGHVS and CDR2 is FNYEAQ in the germline V gene. The CDR3 covers 15 residues. For the CDR3, the DNA is TGTGCCAGCAGCTTAGCGGGGAGTGCCTCCTACGAGCAGTACTTC. Protein: CASSLAGSASYEQYF.

This chain uses TRBV4-2 with TRBJ1-4; D not resolved. The V gene lost 2 bases and the J gene lost 5 bases, with 12 bases spanning the gap. The CDR3 spans 15 residues. Germline CDR1 and CDR2: LGHNA and YNFKEQ. The CDR3 DNA is TGTGCCAGCAGCCAAACGATGGGCCAAAATGAAAAACTGTTTTTT. Translated, it gives CASSQTMGQNEKLFF.

This clonotype was found a few times. The CDR3: CASSFGQGGTEAFF. DNA of the CDR3: TGTGCCAGCAGCTTTGGACAGGGGGGCACTGAAGCTTTCTTT. V and J are TRBV11-2 and TRBJ1-1; TRBD1 matches at 10 bases. The CDR3 runs 14 residues. Germline CDR1 and CDR2: SGHAT and FQNNGV. The V gene end was trimmed by 3 bases and the J gene end by 4 bases; junction bases not matched to a gene: 2.

On this clonotype: Just one base apart from a much larger clone, this may be a read error. The chain recombines TRBV2 with TRBJ1-5; D remains unclear. Germline CDR1 is SNHLY and CDR2 is FYNNEI. This CDR3 contains 14 residues. The CDR3 region is CASSEKGWGQPPHF. CDR3 bases: TGTGCCAGCAGTGAAAAGGGTTGGGGTCAGCCCCCGCATTTT.

This clonotype was seen a handful of times. J is TRBJ2-7 and V is TRBV28; no firm D call. Per the germline V gene, CDR1 is MDHEN and CDR2 is SYDVKM. The CDR3 is 14 residues long. V was pared by 3 bases and J by 7 bases, with 16 bases between. In nucleotides, the CDR3 is TGTGCCAGCAGTTTTTTTTCCGGTACTTGGGAGCAGTACTTC. Protein: CASSFFSGTWEQYF. Combining the CDR3 with reference TRBV28 and TRBJ2-7 gives the whole variable domain DVKVTQSSRYLVKRTGEKVFLECVQDMDHENMFWYRQDPGLGLRLIYFSYDVKMKEKGDIPEGYSVSREKKERFSLILESASTNQTSMYLCASSFFSGTWEQYFGPGTRLTVT.

The sample holds many counts of this clonotype. The V call is TRBV13, the J call TRBJ2-7; the D gene could be TRBD1 or TRBD2 (5 bases each). The CDR3 extends over 14 amino acids. Looked up from germline, CDR1 is PRHDT and CDR2 is FYEKMQ (reference sequence). Trimming shortened V by 1 base and J by 3 bases, and 10 bases separated the two germline ends. CDR3 loop: CASSLEGTNYEQYF. The CDR3 nucleotides are TGTGCCAGCAGCTTAGAAGGGACCAACTACGAGCAGTACTTC.

This clonotype was detected only a few times. The chain combines TRBV15 with TRBJ2-4, with 7 bases aligning to TRBD2. The CDR3 length is 16 residues. CDR1 and CDR2 from the germline V gene are LNHNV and YYDKDF (reference sequence). V trimming: 2 bases; J trimming: 1 base; junction bases outside the gene matches: 5. The CDR3 coding sequence is TGTGCCACCAGCAGAAGAGCGGGGTGGGCCAAAAACATTCAGTACTTC. It is translated as CATSRRAGWAKNIQYF. Filled out from reference TRBV15 and TRBJ2-4, the complete variable domain reads DAMVIQNPRYQVTQFGKPVTLSCSQTLNHNVMYWYQQKSSQAPKLLFHYYDKDFNNEADTPDNFQSRRPNTSFCFLDIRSPGLGDTAMYLCATSRRAGWAKNIQYFGAGTRLSVL.

The CDR3 coding sequence is TGTGCCAGCAGGGGGGACCCTAGCACAGATACGCAGTATTTT. As protein: CASRGDPSTDTQYF. This rearrangement joins TRBV11-2 to TRBJ2-3, with D perhaps TRBD1 or TRBD2 (5 bases each). V lost 6 bases and J lost 0, with 10 bases in between. The germline V gene encodes CDR1 SGHAT and CDR2 FQNNGV. The CDR3 covers 14 residues. The variable domain in full, completed from reference TRBV11-2 and TRBJ2-3, reads EAGVAQSPRYKIIEKRQSVAFWCNPISGHATLYWYQQILGQGPKLLIQFQNNGVVDDSQLPKDRFSAERLKGVDSTLKIQPAKLEDSAVYLCASRGDPSTDTQYFGPGTRLTVL.